The entry below describes one T cell receptor beta chain. What it binds is not known. The data belong to a study of regulatory T cells in long-lasting Graves disease. Time point of the sample: newly diagnosed GD, antithyroid drugs for less than 3 months. Construction of the TCR library relied on RNA isolated from PBMCs. Broader study findings: Persistent Graves' patients showed reduced TCR diversity versus newly diagnosed patients.

iRepertoire HTBI primers and Arm-PCR of CDR3 regions built TCR beta libraries. In TCRdb, the multiplex PCR reads were re-called with MiXCR into one record per CDR3 protein. The sample holds hundreds of thousands of distinct CDR3 sequences; about 14% are singletons and the top ten take roughly a tenth. The CDR3 runs to 13 residues. V lost 0 bases, J lost 8 bases, and 10 bases lay in between. CDR1 and CDR2 (germline): LNHDA, SQIVND (reference sequence). These same records also appear under a second study, on T cells in Graves' hyperthyroidism and ophthalmopathy.

The receptor comes from a man aged 25-40 years with Graves disease. This chain links TRBV19 with TRBJ1-2; D call uncertain. The sequencing used peripheral blood mononuclear cells (PBMCs), collected at new diagnosis, from a patient treated with antithyroid drugs. The CDR3 protein is CASSIEGPGGYTF. The CDR3 DNA follows: TGTGCCAGTAGTATAGAAGGGCCAGGAGGCTACACCTTC.